Given below is one T cell receptor beta chain in context. The record originates from a study of shared clonotypes between healthy human individuals. Germline-derived CDR1 and CDR2 are LNHNV and YYDKDF (reference sequence). This CDR3 is 16 amino acids long. V gave up 1 base and J gave up 2 bases, with 12 bases separating them. Donors comprised only Caucasian adults living in Nashville, Tennessee. Deep was the level at which the assay was run. Genomic DNA of each subset was evenly split across several immunoSEQ plates. Methods used by the authors: ImmunoSEQ junction-only sequences lacked quality scores, so their filtering differed. TCRdb keeps only in-frame clones here, not all; method: immunoSEQ multiplex PCR. V, J and clone size were drawn from that table, and D and trimming were deduced from the DNA. The table includes 490,000 or so clones, around 80% detected once.

The receptor comes from a woman between 40 and 55 years old in good health. Some clones in this sample may be carry-over from other donors' samples. The specimen was PBMCs. The chain recombines TRBV15 with TRBJ2-1, with D tentatively TRBD1 (6 bases). The CDR3 DNA reads TGTGCCACCAGCAGAGCAGGAACAGGGACCTACAATGAGCAGTTCTTC. Amino acids: CATSRAGTGTYNEQFF.